Presented here are 16 T cell receptor beta chains from one specimen sequenced in a study of CDR3 diversity in severe acne. TCRdb processed the PCR reads anew with MiXCR; each CDR3 protein has one entry. The sample shows approximately 79,000 distinct CDR3 sequences, roughly 52% of them seen only once. The sequencing sample was made of blood. The receptors come from a male donor in good health, serving as a control.

This clonotype turned up a few times. The V gene is TRBV30, the J gene TRBJ1-5, with D possibly matching TRBD1 (5 bases). The CDR3 has 17 residues. Trimming removed 3 bases at V and 0 bases at J, with 18 bases between. Per germline, CDR1 GTSNPN and CDR2 SVGIG (reference sequence). The CDR3 reads CAWSLLVGGDSNQPQHF. CDR3 in DNA: TGTGCCTGGAGCCTCCTTGTTGGGGGTGATAGCAATCAGCCCCAGCATTTT.

This chain connects TRBV6-1 to TRBJ1-3; D gene ambiguous. This CDR3 is built from 15 residues. Germline lookup yields CDR1 MNHNS and CDR2 SASEGT. The V end lost 2 bases, the J end lost 6 bases, and 14 bases lay between the germline ends. This CDR3 is CASSETGRVVNTIYF. CDR3 DNA: TGTGCCAGCAGTGAAACCGGAAGGGTGGTAAACACCATATATTTT.

This clonotype showed up just once. The rearrangement joins TRBV25-1 to TRBJ1-5, with D maybe TRBD1 (6 bases). Germline-derived CDR1 and CDR2 are MGHDK and SYGVNS. V was shortened by 6 bases and J by 0 bases, with 21 bases between the two germline ends. The CDR3 sequence is 18 residues long. CDR3 DNA sequence: TGTGCCAGCAGCCTCCCAGGGGACCCCCTCTATAGCAATCAGCCCCAGCATTTT. It specifies CASSLPGDPLYSNQPQHF.

This clonotype has a single count. V and J are TRBV6-4 and TRBJ1-6; D remains unclear. The germline V and J ends were trimmed by 6 bases and 7 bases, with 10 bases remaining between them. This CDR3 is built from 13 residues. Germline V gene data show CDR1 as MRHNA and CDR2 as SNTAGT. The CDR3 DNA reads TGTGCCAGCAGGGGAATGGACAATTCACCCCTCCACTTT. Its protein product is CASRGMDNSPLHF.

This clonotype was seen more than once but under ten times. This sequence joins TRBV7-8 and TRBJ1-5; the D gene is possibly TRBD1 (6 bases). The CDR3 is made up of 13 amino acids. Germline V gives CDR1 SGHVS, CDR2 FQNEAQ. The V end was cut by 8 bases, the J end by 4 bases, with 12 bases between. CDR3 in DNA: TGTGCCAGCGGATACAGGGAGAATCAGCCCCAGCATTTT. Translated: CASGYRENQPQHF.

This chain links TRBV7-2 with TRBJ2-1, with 9 bases identical to TRBD1. V was clipped by 6 bases and J by 7 bases; unmatched bases: 16. Germline CDR1 and CDR2: SGHTA and FQGNSA. This CDR3 comprises 17 residues. CDR3 protein: CASSANWGGTGTNEQFF. The CDR3 nucleotides read TGTGCCAGCAGTGCCAACTGGGGTGGGACAGGGACTAATGAGCAGTTCTTC.

This clonotype was observed a handful of times. This clone may be a read error of a much larger clone one base away. The conserved final phenylalanine or tryptophan is absent from the CDR3, which likely points to a read error. V usage is TRBV7-9 and J usage is TRBJ1-2; 9 positions match TRBD1. Germline V CDR1 and CDR2: SEHNR, FQNEAQ (reference sequence). The V and J ends lost 6 bases and 7 bases, in that order; junction bases with no gene match: 6. This CDR3 contains 13 residues. CDR3 DNA sequence: TGTGCCAGCAGTACGACAGGGGGAGGTGGCTACACCATC. Its protein product is CASSTTGGGGYTI.

V is TRBV4-1 and J is TRBJ2-6, with TRBD1 as a possible D gene (6 bases). CDR1 MGHRA and CDR2 YSYEKL come from the germline V gene. CDR3 length equals 18 residues. The V end was cut by 4 bases, the J end by 3 bases, with 19 bases between. The CDR3 DNA reads TGCGCCAGCAGCCTAAGTCAGGGGAGCCTGGGTGGGGCCAACGTCCTGACTTTC. It translates to CASSLSQGSLGGANVLTF.

The rearrangement links TRBV29-1 to TRBJ1-1; 7 positions match TRBD1. The CDR3 contains 12 residues. The germline gives CDR1 SQVTM, CDR2 ANQGSEA. V lost 7 bases and J lost 3; bases outside the gene matches: 5. CDR3 nucleotide sequence: TGCAGCGGGCGGACAGGCGACACTGAAGCTTTCTTT. Residues: CSGRTGDTEAFF.

A remark on this clonotype: One end of the junction does not line up with germline, which may come from a read error. The rearrangement uses TRBV2 and TRBJ1-1; D is undetermined. This CDR3 is 13 amino acids long. Germline V gives CDR1 SNHLY, CDR2 FYNNEI. The CDR3 region is CASSGRVITEAFF. CDR3 bases: TGTGCGAGCAGTGGGAGGGTCATCACTGAAGCTTTCTTT.

This clonotype was detected ten times or more. The chain combines TRBV7-9 with TRBJ1-1; D gene ambiguous. The germline gives CDR1 SEHNR, CDR2 FQNEAQ (reference sequence). This CDR3 region has 12 residues. V was shortened by 5 bases and J by 4 bases, with 8 bases between the two germline ends. The CDR3 is CASSAWSTEAFF. The CDR3, as DNA: TGTGCCAGCAGCGCATGGTCCACTGAAGCTTTCTTT.

This chain uses TRBV5-1 with TRBJ1-4; tentatively, D is TRBD1 (5 bases). V was trimmed by 3 bases and J by 3 bases, leaving 9 bases between them. This CDR3 is built from 14 residues. CDR1 is SGHRS and CDR2 is YFSETQ in the germline V gene. The chain's CDR3 is CASSSGGANEKLFF. CDR3 nucleotide sequence: TGCGCCAGCAGCTCCGGAGGGGCTAATGAAAAACTGTTTTTT. Filled out from reference TRBV5-1 and TRBJ1-4, the complete variable domain reads KAGVTQTPRYLIKTRGQQVTLSCSPISGHRSVSWYQQTPGQGLQFLFEYFSETQRNKGNFPGRFSGRQFSNSRSEMNVSTLELGDSALYLCASSSGGANEKLFFGSGTQLSVL.

The J gene is TRBJ1-4, the V gene TRBV7-9; D is possibly TRBD1 (6 bases). The germline CDR1 and CDR2 sequences are SEHNR and FQNEAQ (reference sequence). V was cut by 1 base and J by 6 bases, with 15 bases left in between. This CDR3 region has 16 residues. The CDR3 loop reads CASSLGPGGGYEKLFF. The CDR3 nucleotides are TGTGCCAGCAGCTTAGGGCCGGGCGGGGGCTATGAAAAACTGTTTTTT.

This clonotype was seen at least ten times. This chain joins TRBV4-1 and TRBJ2-3; TRBD2 agrees at 7 bases. V lost 1 base to trimming and J lost 8 bases; unmatched junction nucleotides: 9. CDR3 length: 15 residues. The germline V gene encodes CDR1 MGHRA and CDR2 YSYEKL. The CDR3: CASSQGSLAEGTQYF. The CDR3 DNA sequence: TGCGCCAGCAGCCAAGGAAGTCTAGCGGAGGGTACGCAGTATTTT.

This clonotype has only one observation. This may come from a read error, since a much larger clone is one base off. The chain links TRBV24-1 to TRBJ1-1; no clear D. Trimming shortened V by 5 bases and J by 2 bases, and 5 bases separated the two germline ends. The V gene's germline CDR1 is KGHDR and CDR2 SFDVKD. The CDR3 is 12 residues long. The CDR3 loop reads CATSGPNTEAFF. The CDR3 DNA reads TGTGCCACCAGTGGTCCTAACACTGAAGCTTTCTTT.

This clonotype has only one observation. V gene TRBV20-1 combines with J gene TRBJ2-1; the D gene is possibly TRBD2 (5 bases). The V end lost 5 bases, the J end lost 4 bases, and 12 bases lay between the germline ends. Germline V gene data show CDR1 as DFQATT and CDR2 as SNEGSKA (reference sequence). CDR3 length equals 13 residues. The DNA for the CDR3 is TGCAGTGCTGCGGGCGGGTCTTACAATGAGCAGTTCTTC. It specifies CSAAGGSYNEQFF.